This TCR beta chain was obtained from a study of cytomegalovirus exposure and HLA in healthy donors. Study overall: There were some 120 million unique TCR beta sequences, drawn from about 180 million T cells, in an earlier analysis. Genetic ancestry analysis placed around 76% of the 398 donors that were genotyped in the Caucasian-associated cluster.

With 60 Vbeta and 13 Jbeta primers, the PCR was carried out. Clones were read by immunoSEQ multiplex PCR, and TCRdb kept only the in-frame ones, dropping some. The top ten hold 2.5% of the sample, which has nearly 110,000 clones, roughly 74% seen once. A word on this clone: Its antigen is as yet unknown.

General study findings and limits: TCR beta V segments were, for the most part, productive about 87% or about 30% of the time in an earlier analysis.

Sequencing was done on a sample of PBMCs. The sequence was collected from a man aged 40-55 years in good health and CMV-seronegative.

CDR3 nucleotides: TGTGCCAGCAGCGTTCAGGGGGGACGCAATCAGCCCCAGCATTTT. Protein: CASSVQGGRNQPQHF. The rearrangement uses TRBV21-1 and TRBJ1-5; the listed D gene, TRBD1, was not tested against the DNA. TRBV21-1 is a pseudogene. The CDR3 runs 15 residues.